This entry concerns a single T cell receptor beta chain. The data were obtained in a study of CD8 T cells in Susac syndrome. A quantity of roughly 0.5 to 1 ug RNA underwent reverse transcription using random hexamers. TCRdb re-analysed the immunoSEQ multiplex PCR reads in MiXCR, keeping a single row per CDR3 protein. The data hold some 100,000 distinct CDR3 sequences, with about 90% observed a single time. Controls matched for age and sex were healthy donors. This CDR3 has 14 amino acids. Trimming shortened V by 1 base and J by 1 base, and 8 bases separated the two germline ends. Germline V gene lookup returns CDR1 SGHRS and CDR2 YFSETQ.

J is TRBJ2-5 and V is TRBV5-1; D is unresolved. This TCR came from a human donor in good health. Material: CD4+ T cells from PBMCs. CDR3 sequence reads: CASSLWQPQETQYF. The CDR3 region has the DNA TGCGCCAGCAGCTTGTGGCAGCCCCAAGAGACCCAGTACTTC.